One sample yielded the 11 T cell receptor beta chains listed below, sequenced in a study of vaccination and CD4 T cells after COVID-19. The sample's treatment: approximately nine-day PBMC culture with coronavirus spike peptide pools or control peptides (ViraFEST assay). The Oncomine TCR Beta short-read assay was applied to DNA of cultured CD4+ T cells. TCRdb re-called the PCR reads with MiXCR, one entry per CDR3 protein. The sample gives under 25,000 distinct CDR3 sequences, over 45% of which show up once; roughly 14% is in the top ten. No antigens are known for them. The sequenced material came from cultured CD4+ T cells from blood. Receptor source: a human donor with COVID-19.

This clonotype was counted only a few times. The chain is built from TRBV5-1 and TRBJ2-3; D possibly corresponds to TRBD2 (7 bases). The CDR3 covers 17 residues. V was cut by 3 bases and J by 1 base, with 18 bases left in between. Germline assignment: CDR1 SGHRS and CDR2 YFSETQ. As DNA, the CDR3 is TGCGCCAGCAGCTCGAGGGGGGGGCTGGTTGGCACAGATACGCAGTATTTT. This codes for CASSSRGGLVGTDTQYF.

In its sample, this clonotype was seen a few times. The chain links TRBV21-1 to TRBJ1-5. TRBV21-1 is a pseudogene. This CDR3 has 16 amino acids. The CDR3 protein is CASNGRAPYSNQPQHF. The CDR3 nucleotides are TGTGCCAGCAATGGAAGGGCCCCTTATAGCAATCAGCCCCAGCATTTT.

The chain is built from TRBV27 and TRBJ2-7, with 9 bases identical to TRBD2. This CDR3 has 16 residues. Trimming cost V 4 bases and J 0 bases; bases outside gene matches: 7. Germline V CDR1 and CDR2: MNHEY, SMNVEV (reference sequence). CDR3 coding DNA: TGTGCCAGCAGTTCACCCCAGACTAGCGGCTCCTACGAGCAGTACTTC. Its translation is CASSSPQTSGSYEQYF.

This clonotype turned up a few times. V usage is TRBV7-6 and J usage is TRBJ1-3; 9 nucleotides line up with TRBD1. After removal of 1 base from V and 4 bases from J, the junction contained 8 bases not matched to a gene. This CDR3 spans 17 amino acids. Germline-derived CDR1 and CDR2 are SGHVS and FNYEAQ. The CDR3 DNA reads TGTGCCAGCAGCTTAGTTCCGGGACAGGGTGCCGGAAACACCATATATTTT. This codes for CASSLVPGQGAGNTIYF. Filled out from reference TRBV7-6 and TRBJ1-3, the complete variable domain reads GAGVSQSPRYKVTKRGQDVALRCDPISGHVSLYWYRQALGQGPEFLTYFNYEAQQDKSGLPNDRFSAERPEGSISTLTIQRTEQRDSAMYRCASSLVPGQGAGNTIYFGEGSWLTVV.

This clonotype has only a few counts. The rearrangement uses TRBV2 and TRBJ1-5, with 7 bases lining up with TRBD1. The CDR3 has 14 amino acids. After removal of 4 bases from V and 2 bases from J, the junction contained 2 bases not matched to a gene. CDR1 and CDR2 from the germline V gene are SNHLY and FYNNEI. The CDR3: CASSATGGNQPQHF. Written as DNA, the CDR3 is TGTGCCAGCAGTGCTACAGGGGGCAATCAGCCCCAGCATTTT.

This clonotype has just a few counts. The J gene is TRBJ2-5, the V gene TRBV7-9; 10 bases match TRBD2. The germline V gene has CDR1 SEHNR and CDR2 FQNEAQ (reference sequence). The CDR3 loop spans 15 amino acids. The V gene end was trimmed by 5 bases and the J gene end by 3 bases; junction bases not matched to a gene: 6. This chain's CDR3 is CASSAIGLAEETQYF. As DNA, the CDR3 is TGTGCCAGCAGCGCAATTGGACTAGCGGAAGAGACCCAGTACTTC.

This clonotype was counted only a few times. The chain joins TRBV20-1 to TRBJ2-7; the match to TRBD1 covers 7 bases. The CDR3 has 12 residues. The J segment lost 4 bases and the V segment lost 6 bases, leaving 6 bases of the junction unmatched. Germline loops: CDR1 DFQATT, CDR2 SNEGSKA (reference sequence). Here the CDR3 reads CSARDRQYEQYF. CDR3 coding DNA: TGCAGTGCAAGGGACAGACAGTACGAGCAGTACTTC.

The chain is built from TRBV20-1 and TRBJ2-5; the D is unclear. Germline CDR1 is DFQATT and CDR2 is SNEGSKA (reference sequence). The CDR3 runs 13 residues. V was shortened by 0 bases and J by 5 bases, with 10 bases between the two germline ends. CDR3 protein: CSAREGGRETQYF. The CDR3 coding sequence is TGCAGTGCTAGAGAAGGCGGCAGGGAGACCCAGTACTTC.

The chain couples TRBV6-2 or TRBV6-3 to TRBJ2-2; 10 bases agree with TRBD2. The CDR3 extends over 15 amino acids. CDR1 is MNHEY, CDR2 SVGEGT, per germline. Trimming removed 5 bases from V and 4 bases from J; junction bases left unmatched: 4. CDR3 region: CASSASGGGTGELFF. The DNA for the CDR3 is TGTGCCAGCAGTGCTAGCGGGGGAGGCACCGGGGAGCTGTTTTTT.

In its sample, this clonotype was seen a few times. V usage is TRBV27 and J usage is TRBJ2-2; TRBD1 might be the D (5 bases). Germline values: CDR1 MNHEY, CDR2 SMNVEV (reference sequence). The V gene lost 0 bases and the J gene lost 4 bases, with 9 bases spanning the gap. This CDR3 is built from 15 residues. CDR3 coding DNA: TGTGCCAGCAGTTTATCACAGGCTGGCACCGGGGAGCTGTTTTTT. Translating it yields CASSLSQAGTGELFF.

This clonotype was found a few times. V is TRBV20-1 and J is TRBJ2-3; 11 nucleotides match TRBD2. The trim removed 6 bases at V and 6 bases at J, leaving 5 bases unmatched. Germline CDR1 DFQATT, CDR2 SNEGSKA (reference sequence). This CDR3 has 13 residues. The CDR3 nucleotides read TGCAGTGCCATAGCGGGGGGGCCGGATACGCAGTATTTT. It encodes CSAIAGGPDTQYF.